Given below is one T cell receptor beta chain in context. The antigen remains unidentified. Only in-frame clones appear in the TCRdb table, and some are missing; sequencing was by immunoSEQ multiplex PCR. This table holds some 15,000 clones, more than 90% found once. The sample originates from a study of graft-versus-host responses after intestinal transplantation. Overall study: Recipients got multivisceral, liver-intestinal, or isolated intestinal transplants.

Study-wide findings and caveats: High graft-versus-host to host-versus-graft clonal ratios were seen in allografts of patients with graft-donor T cell macrochimerism.

Sequencing was performed on PBMCs, taken 9 days after transplant. The clonotype comes from a human patient who received an intestinal transplant, so some T cells may come from the graft donor.

CDR3: CASSHETPTPGLAGGSTDTQYF. The CDR3 DNA sequence: TGTGCCAGCAGCCACGAGACCCCGACGCCGGGACTAGCGGGGGGGAGCACAGATACGCAGTATTTT. V is TRBV14 and J is TRBJ2-3, with TRBD2 matching over 16 bases. CDR1 is SGHDN and CDR2 is FVKESK in the germline V gene. V lost 3 bases, J lost 0 bases, and 15 bases stayed unmatched. This CDR3 has 22 residues.